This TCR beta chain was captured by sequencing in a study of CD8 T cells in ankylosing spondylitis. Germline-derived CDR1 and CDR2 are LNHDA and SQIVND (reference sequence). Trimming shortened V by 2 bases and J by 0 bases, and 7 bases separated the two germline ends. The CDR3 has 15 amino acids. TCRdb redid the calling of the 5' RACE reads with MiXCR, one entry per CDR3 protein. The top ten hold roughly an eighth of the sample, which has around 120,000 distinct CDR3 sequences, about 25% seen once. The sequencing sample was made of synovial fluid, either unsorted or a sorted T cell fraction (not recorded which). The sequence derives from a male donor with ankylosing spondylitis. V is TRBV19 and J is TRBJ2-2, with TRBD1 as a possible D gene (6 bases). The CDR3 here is CASSIQGTNTGELFF. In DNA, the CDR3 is TGTGCCAGTAGTATACAGGGGACGAACACCGGGGAGCTGTTTTTT.